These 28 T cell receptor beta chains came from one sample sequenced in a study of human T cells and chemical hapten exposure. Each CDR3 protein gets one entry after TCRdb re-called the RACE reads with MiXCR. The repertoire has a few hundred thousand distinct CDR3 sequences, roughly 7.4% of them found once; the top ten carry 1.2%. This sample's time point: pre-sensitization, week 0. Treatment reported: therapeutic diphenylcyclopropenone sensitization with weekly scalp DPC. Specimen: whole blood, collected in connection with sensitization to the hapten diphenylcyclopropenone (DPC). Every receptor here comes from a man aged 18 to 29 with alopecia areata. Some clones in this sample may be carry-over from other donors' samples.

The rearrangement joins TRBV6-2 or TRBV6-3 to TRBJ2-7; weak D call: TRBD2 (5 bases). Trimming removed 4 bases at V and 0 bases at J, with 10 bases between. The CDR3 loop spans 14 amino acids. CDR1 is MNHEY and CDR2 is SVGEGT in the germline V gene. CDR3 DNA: TGTGCCAGCAGTTTATCGGGGAGCTCCTACGAGCAGTACGTC. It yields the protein CASSLSGSSYEQYV.

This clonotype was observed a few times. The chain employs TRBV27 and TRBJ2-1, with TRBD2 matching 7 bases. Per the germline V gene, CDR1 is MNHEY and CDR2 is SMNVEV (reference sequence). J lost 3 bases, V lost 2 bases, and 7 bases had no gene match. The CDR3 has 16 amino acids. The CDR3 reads CASSLTGLQLYNEQFF. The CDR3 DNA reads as TGTGCCAGCAGTTTAACGGGACTACAACTCTACAATGAGCAGTTCTTC.

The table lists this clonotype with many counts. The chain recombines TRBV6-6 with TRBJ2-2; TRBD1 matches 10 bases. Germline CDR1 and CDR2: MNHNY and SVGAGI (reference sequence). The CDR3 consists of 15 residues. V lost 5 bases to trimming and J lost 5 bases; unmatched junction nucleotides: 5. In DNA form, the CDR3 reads TGTGCCAGCAGTCAGGGACAGGGGAGGACCGGGGAGCTGTTTTTT. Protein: CASSQGQGRTGELFF.

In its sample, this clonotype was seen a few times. CDR3: CASSPAFGQDANYGYTF. As DNA, the CDR3 is TGTGCCAGCAGCCCGGCCTTTGGTCAGGACGCCAACTATGGCTACACCTTC. This sequence joins TRBV7-2 and TRBJ1-2; D not resolved. V was shortened by 5 bases and J by 2 bases, with 21 bases between the two germline ends. Per germline, CDR1 SGHTA and CDR2 FQGNSA. CDR3 length: 17 residues.

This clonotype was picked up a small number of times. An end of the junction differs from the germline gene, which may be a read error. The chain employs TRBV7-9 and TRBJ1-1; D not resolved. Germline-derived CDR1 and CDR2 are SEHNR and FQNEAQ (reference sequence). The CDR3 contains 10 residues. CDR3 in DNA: TGTGCCAGCAGCTTCCTTGAGTTAATCTTT. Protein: CASSFLELIF.

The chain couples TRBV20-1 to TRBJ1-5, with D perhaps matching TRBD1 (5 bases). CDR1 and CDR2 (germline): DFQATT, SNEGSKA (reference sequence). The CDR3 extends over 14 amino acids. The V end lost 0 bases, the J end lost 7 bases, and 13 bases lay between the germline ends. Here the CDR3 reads CSARDPGGDQPQHF. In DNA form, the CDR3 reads TGCAGTGCTAGAGATCCGGGGGGAGACCAGCCCCAGCATTTT.

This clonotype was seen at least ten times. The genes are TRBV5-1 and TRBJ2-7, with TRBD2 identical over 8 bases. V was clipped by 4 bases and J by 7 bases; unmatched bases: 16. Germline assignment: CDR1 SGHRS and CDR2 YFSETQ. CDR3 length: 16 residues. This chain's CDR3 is CASSRRPGAGAGEQYF. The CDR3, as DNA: TGCGCCAGCAGCCGCAGGCCAGGAGCGGGGGCCGGGGAGCAGTACTTC.

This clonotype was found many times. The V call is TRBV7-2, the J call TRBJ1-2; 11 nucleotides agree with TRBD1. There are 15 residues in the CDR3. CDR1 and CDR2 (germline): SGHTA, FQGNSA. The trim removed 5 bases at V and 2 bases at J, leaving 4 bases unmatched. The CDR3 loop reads CASSLGTGGNYGYTF. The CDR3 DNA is TGTGCCAGCAGCCTAGGGACAGGGGGGAACTATGGCTACACCTTC.

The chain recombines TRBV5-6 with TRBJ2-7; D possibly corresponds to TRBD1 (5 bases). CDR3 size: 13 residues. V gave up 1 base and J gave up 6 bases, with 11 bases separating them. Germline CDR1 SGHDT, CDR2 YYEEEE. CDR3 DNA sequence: TGTGCCAGCAGCTTGCAGGGTCCGGGCGAGCAGTACTTC. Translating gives CASSLQGPGEQYF. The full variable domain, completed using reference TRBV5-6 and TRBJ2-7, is DAGVTQSPTHLIKTRGQQVTLRCSPKSGHDTVSWYQQALGQGPQFIFQYYEEEERQRGNFPDRFSGHQFPNYSSELNVNALLLGDSALYLCASSLQGPGEQYFGPGTRLTVT.

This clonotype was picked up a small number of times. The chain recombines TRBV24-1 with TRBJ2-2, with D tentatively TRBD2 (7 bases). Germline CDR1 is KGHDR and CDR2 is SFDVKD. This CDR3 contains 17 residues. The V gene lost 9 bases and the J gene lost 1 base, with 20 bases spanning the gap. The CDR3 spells CATSAGAIGWNTGELFF. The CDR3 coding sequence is TGTGCCACCTCCGCGGGGGCCATCGGTTGGAACACCGGGGAGCTGTTTTTT.

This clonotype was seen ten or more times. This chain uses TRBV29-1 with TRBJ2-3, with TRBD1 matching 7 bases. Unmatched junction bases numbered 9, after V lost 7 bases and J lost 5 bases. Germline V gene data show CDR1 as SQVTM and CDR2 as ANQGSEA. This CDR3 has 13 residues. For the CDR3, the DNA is TGCAGCGCCGGGACAGCAGTACGAGATACGCAGTATTTT. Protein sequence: CSAGTAVRDTQYF.

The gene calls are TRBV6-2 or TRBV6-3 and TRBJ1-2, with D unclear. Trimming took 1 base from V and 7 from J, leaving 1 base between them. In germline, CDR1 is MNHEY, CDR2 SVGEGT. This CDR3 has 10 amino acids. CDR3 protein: CASSYFGYTF. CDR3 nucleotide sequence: TGTGCCAGCAGTTACTTTGGCTACACCTTC.

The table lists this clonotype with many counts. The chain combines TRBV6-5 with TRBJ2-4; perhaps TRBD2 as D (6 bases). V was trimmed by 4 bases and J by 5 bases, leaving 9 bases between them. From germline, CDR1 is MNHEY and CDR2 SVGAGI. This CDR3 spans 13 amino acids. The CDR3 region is CASSWGLENIQYF. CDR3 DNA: TGTGCCAGCAGTTGGGGACTGGAAAACATTCAGTACTTC.

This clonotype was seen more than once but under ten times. The CDR3 sequence is CAISESSQGGNTIYF. In nucleotides, the CDR3 is TGTGCCATCAGTGAGTCGTCGCAGGGCGGAAACACCATATATTTT. The chain is built from TRBV10-3 and TRBJ1-3; tentative D call: TRBD1 (5 bases). Per the germline V gene, CDR1 is ENHRY and CDR2 is SYGVKD. The germline V and J ends were trimmed by 0 bases and 4 bases, with 10 bases remaining between them. The CDR3 contains 15 residues.

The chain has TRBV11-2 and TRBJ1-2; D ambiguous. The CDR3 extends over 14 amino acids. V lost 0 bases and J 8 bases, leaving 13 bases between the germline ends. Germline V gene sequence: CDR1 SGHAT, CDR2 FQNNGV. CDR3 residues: CASSLDRTVRGYTF. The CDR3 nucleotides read TGTGCCAGCAGCTTAGATCGTACAGTGCGCGGCTACACCTTC.

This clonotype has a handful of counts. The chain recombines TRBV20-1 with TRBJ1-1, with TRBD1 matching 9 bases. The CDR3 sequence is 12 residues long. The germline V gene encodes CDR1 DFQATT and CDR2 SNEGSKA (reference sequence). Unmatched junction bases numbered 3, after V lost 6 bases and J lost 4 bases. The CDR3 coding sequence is TGCAGTGCGGGACAGGGCTCCACTGAAGCTTTCTTT. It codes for CSAGQGSTEAFF.

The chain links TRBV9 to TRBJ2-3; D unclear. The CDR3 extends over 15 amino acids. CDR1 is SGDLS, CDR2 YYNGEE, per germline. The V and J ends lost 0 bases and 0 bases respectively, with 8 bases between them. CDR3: CASSVEPRSTDTQYF. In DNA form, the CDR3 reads TGTGCCAGCAGCGTAGAGCCGAGGAGCACAGATACGCAGTATTTT.

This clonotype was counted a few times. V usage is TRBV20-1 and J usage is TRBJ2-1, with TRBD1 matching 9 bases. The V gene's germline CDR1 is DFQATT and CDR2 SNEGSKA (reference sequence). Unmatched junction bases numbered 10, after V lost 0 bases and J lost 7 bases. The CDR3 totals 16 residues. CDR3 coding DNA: TGCAGTGCTAGAGATGGACGACAGGGGGATTTGAATGAGCAGTTCTTC. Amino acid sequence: CSARDGRQGDLNEQFF.

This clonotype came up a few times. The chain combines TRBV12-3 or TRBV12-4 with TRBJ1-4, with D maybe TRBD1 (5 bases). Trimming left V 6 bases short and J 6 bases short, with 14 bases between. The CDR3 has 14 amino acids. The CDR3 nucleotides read TGTGCCAGCAGCCGCGGACACCGGGATGAAAAACTGTTTTTT. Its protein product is CASSRGHRDEKLFF.

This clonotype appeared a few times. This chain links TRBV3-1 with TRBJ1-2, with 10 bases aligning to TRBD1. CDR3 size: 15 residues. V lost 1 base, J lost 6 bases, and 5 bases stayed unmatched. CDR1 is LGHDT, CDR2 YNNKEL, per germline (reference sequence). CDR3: CASSQAGQGGDGYTF. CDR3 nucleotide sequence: TGTGCCAGCAGCCAAGCAGGACAGGGGGGAGATGGCTACACCTTC.

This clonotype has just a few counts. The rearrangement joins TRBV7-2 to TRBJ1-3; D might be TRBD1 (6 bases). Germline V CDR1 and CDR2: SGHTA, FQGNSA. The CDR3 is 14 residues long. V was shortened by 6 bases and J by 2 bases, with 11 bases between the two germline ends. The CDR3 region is CASRVGGAGNTIYF. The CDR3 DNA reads TGTGCCAGCAGAGTAGGGGGGGCTGGAAACACCATATATTTT.

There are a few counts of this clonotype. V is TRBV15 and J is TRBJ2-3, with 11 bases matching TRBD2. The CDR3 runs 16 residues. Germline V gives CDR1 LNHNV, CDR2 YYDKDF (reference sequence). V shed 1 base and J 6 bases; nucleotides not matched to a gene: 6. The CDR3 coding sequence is TGTGCCACCAGCAGAGGTATAGCGGGGGGGCCTGATACGCAGTATTTT. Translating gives CATSRGIAGGPDTQYF.

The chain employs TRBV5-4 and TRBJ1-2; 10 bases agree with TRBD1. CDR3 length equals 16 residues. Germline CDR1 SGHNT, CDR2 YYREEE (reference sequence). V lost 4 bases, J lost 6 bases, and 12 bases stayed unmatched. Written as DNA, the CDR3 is TGTGCCAGCAGCATCGATCCGGGACAGGGGTCGGATGGCTACACCTTC. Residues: CASSIDPGQGSDGYTF.

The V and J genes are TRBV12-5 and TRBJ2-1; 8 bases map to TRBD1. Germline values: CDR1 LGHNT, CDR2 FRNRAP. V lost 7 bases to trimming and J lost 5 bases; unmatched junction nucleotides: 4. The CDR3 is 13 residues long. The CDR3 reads CASAKTGDNEQFF. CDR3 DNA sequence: TGTGCTAGTGCCAAGACAGGGGACAATGAGCAGTTCTTC.

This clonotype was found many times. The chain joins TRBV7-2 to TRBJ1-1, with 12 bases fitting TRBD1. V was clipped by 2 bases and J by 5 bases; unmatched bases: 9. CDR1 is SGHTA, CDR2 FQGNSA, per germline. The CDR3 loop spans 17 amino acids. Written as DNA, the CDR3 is TGTGCCAGCAGCTTAATGTCGGGACAGGGGGCGGTTACTGAAGCTTTCTTT. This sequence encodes CASSLMSGQGAVTEAFF. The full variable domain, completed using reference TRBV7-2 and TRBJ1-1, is GAGVSQSPSNKVTEKGKDVELRCDPISGHTALYWYRQSLGQGLEFLIYFQGNSAPDKSGLPSDRFSAERTGGSVSTLTIQRTQQEDSAVYLCASSLMSGQGAVTEAFFGQGTRLTVV.

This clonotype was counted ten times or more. The DNA of the CDR3 is TGTGCCAGCAGAGGGACAGAGAATAACTATGGCTACACCTTC. Translating gives CASRGTENNYGYTF. J is TRBJ1-2 and V is TRBV2, with TRBD1 matching 7 bases. The germline V gene has CDR1 SNHLY and CDR2 FYNNEI. This CDR3 contains 14 residues. The V segment lost 6 bases and the J segment 1 base; nucleotides outside the gene matches: 5.

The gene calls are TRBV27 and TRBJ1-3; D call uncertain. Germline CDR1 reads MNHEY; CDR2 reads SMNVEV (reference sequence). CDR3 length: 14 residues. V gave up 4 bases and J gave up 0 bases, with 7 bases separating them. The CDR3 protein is CASSWARSGNTIYF. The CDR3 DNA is TGTGCCAGCAGTTGGGCCCGCTCTGGAAACACCATATATTTT.

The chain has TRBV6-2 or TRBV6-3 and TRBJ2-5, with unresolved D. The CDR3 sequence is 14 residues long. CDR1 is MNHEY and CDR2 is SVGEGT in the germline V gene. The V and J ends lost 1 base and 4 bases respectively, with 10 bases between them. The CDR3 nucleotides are TGTGCCAGCAGTTACTTGCGCCAGGCAGAGACCCAGTACTTC. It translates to CASSYLRQAETQYF.